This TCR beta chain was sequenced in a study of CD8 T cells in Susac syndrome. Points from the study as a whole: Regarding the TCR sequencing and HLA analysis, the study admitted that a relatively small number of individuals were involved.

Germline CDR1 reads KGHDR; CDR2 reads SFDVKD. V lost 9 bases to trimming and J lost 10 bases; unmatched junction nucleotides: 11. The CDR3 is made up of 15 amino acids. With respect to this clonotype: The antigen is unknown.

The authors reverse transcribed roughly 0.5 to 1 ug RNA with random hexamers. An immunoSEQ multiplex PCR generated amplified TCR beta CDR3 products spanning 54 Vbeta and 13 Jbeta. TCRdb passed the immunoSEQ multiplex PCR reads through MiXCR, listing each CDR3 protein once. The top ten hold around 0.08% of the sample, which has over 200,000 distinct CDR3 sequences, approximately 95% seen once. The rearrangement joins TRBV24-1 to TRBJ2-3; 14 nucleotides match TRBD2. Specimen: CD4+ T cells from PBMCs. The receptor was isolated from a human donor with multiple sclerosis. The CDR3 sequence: CATGPTGTSGGSQYF. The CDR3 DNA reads TGTGCCACCGGGCCCACCGGGACTAGCGGGGGCTCGCAGTATTTT.